The T cell receptor (beta chain) described here comes from a study of CD8+ T cells in alopecia areata. Findings and caveats of the study: Clonality exceeded that of normal scalp in lesional scalp, most notably in alopecia totalis/universalis. Resident alphabeta T-cell populations of normal skin are likewise subject to sequencing in scalp samples.

This clone was observed a handful of times. Its target is unknown. RNA extraction and reverse transcription yielded cDNA as sequencing template. Clones were sequenced by immunoSEQ multiplex PCR, and TCRdb holds only the in-frame ones, with some missing. The table lists 98,000 or so clones, 58% of them singletons. Trimming pared 4 bases from V and 4 bases from J, leaving 14 bases between. Germline lookup yields CDR1 SGHRS and CDR2 YFSETQ. The CDR3 extends over 14 amino acids. The J gene is TRBJ1-1, the V gene TRBV5-1, with a weak D call TRBD1 (5 bases). The sequencing input was NKG2D-low CD8+ T cells sorted from blood. This receptor was taken from a human donor with alopecia areata. The CDR3 spells CASSLAGLGTEAFF. The CDR3 DNA sequence: TGCGCCAGCAGCCTCGCAGGGTTGGGCACTGAAGCTTTCTTT.